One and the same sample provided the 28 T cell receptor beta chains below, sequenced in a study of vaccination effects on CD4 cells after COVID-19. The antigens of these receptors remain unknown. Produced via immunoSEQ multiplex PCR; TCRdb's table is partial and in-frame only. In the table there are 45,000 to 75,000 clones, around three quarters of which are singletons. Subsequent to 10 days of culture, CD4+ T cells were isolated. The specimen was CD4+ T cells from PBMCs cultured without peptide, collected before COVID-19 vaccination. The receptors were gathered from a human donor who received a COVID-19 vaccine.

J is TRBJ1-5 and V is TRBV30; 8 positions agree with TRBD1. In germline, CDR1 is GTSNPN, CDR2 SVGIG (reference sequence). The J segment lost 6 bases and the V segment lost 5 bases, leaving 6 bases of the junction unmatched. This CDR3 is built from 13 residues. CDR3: CAWGQGGGQPQHF. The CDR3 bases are TGTGCCTGGGGACAGGGAGGAGGTCAGCCCCAGCATTTT.

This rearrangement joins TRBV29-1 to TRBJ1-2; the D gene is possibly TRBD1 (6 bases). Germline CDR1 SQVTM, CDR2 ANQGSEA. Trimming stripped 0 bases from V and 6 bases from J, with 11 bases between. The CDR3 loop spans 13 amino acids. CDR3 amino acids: CSVEDSGGHGYTF. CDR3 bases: TGCAGCGTTGAAGATTCCGGGGGCCATGGCTACACCTTC.

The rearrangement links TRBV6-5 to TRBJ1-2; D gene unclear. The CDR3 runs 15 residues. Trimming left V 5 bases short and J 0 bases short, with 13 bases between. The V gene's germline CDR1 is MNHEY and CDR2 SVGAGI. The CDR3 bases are TGTGCCAGCAGTCTACACGTGGGTCCTAACTATGGCTACACCTTC. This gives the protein CASSLHVGPNYGYTF.

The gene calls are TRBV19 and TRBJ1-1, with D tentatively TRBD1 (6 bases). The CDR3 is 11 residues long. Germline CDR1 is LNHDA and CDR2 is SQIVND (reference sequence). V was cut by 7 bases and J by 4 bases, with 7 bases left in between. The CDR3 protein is CASTGVTEAFF. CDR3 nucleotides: TGTGCCAGTACAGGGGTCACTGAAGCTTTCTTT.

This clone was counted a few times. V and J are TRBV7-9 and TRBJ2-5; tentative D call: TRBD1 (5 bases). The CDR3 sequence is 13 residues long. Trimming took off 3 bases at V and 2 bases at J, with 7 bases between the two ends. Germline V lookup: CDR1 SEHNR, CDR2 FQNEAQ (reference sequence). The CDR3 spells CASSFQGQETQYF. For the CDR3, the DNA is TGTGCCAGCAGCTTTCAGGGACAAGAGACCCAGTACTTC.

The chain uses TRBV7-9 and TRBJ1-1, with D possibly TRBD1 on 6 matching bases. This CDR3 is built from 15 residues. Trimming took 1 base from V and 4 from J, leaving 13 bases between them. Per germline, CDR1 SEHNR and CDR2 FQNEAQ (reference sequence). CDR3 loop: CASSLEQGGVTEAFF. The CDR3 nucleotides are TGTGCCAGCAGCTTAGAACAGGGAGGTGTCACTGAAGCTTTCTTT. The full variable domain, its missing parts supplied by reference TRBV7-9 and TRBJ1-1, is DTGVSQNPRHKITKRGQNVTFRCDPISEHNRLYWYRQTLGQGPEFLTYFQNEAQLEKSRLLSDRFSAERPKGSFSTLEIQRTEQGDSAMYLCASSLEQGGVTEAFFGQGTRLTVV.

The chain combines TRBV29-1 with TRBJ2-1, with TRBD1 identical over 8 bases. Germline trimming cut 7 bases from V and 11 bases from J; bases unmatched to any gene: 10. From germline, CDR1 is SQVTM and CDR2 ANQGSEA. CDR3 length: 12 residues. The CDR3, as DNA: TGCAGCGCTGGACAGGGAATTTGGAAGCAGTTCTTC. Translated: CSAGQGIWKQFF.

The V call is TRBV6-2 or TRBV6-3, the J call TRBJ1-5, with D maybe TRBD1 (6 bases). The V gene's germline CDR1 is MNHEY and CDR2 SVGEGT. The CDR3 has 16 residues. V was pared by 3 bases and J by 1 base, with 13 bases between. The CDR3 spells CASSYYGGRSNQPQHF. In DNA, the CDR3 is TGTGCCAGCAGTTATTATGGGGGGCGAAGCAATCAGCCCCAGCATTTT.

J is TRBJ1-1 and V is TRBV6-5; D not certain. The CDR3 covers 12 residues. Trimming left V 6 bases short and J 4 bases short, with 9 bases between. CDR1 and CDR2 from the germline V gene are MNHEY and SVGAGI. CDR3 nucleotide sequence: TGTGCCAGCAGCCAGGACGTCACTGAAGCTTTCTTT. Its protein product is CASSQDVTEAFF.

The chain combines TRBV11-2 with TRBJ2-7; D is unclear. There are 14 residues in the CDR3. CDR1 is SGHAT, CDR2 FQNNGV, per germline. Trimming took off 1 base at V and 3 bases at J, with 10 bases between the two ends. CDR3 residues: CASSLGPTIYEQYV. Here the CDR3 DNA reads TGTGCCAGCAGCTTAGGACCGACGATCTACGAGCAGTACGTC.

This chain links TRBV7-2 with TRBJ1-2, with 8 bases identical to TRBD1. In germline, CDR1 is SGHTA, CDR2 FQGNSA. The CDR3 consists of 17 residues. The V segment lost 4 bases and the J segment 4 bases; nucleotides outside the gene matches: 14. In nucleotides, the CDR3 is TGTGCCAGCAGCTCGATGACAGGGGTTTTAAGGGGCTATGGCTACACCTTC. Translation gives CASSSMTGVLRGYGYTF.

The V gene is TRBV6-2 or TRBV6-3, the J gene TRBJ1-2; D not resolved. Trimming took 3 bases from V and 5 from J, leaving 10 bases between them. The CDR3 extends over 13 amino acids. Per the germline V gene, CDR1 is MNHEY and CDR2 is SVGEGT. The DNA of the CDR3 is TGTGCCAGCAGTTATAGTGGACTTTATGGCTACACCTTC. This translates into CASSYSGLYGYTF.

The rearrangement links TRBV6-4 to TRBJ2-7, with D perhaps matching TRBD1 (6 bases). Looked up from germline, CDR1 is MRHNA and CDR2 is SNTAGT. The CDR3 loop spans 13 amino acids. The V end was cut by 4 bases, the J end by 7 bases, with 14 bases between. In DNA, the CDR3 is TGTGCCAGCAGTGGCGCCTACAGGGTTGAGCAGTACGTC. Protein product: CASSGAYRVEQYV.

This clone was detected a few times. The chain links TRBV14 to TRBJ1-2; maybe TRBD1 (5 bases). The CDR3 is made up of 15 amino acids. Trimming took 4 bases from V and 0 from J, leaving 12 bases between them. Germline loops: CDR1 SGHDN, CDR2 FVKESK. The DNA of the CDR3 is TGTGCCAGCAGCCGGGGAGTGGGGGCTAACTATGGCTACACCTTC. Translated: CASSRGVGANYGYTF. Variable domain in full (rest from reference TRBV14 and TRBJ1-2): EAGVTQFPSHSVIEKGQTVTLRCDPISGHDNLYWYRRVMGKEIKFLLHFVKESKQDESGMPNNRFLAERTGGTYSTLKVQPAELEDSGVYFCASSRGVGANYGYTFGSGTRLTVV.

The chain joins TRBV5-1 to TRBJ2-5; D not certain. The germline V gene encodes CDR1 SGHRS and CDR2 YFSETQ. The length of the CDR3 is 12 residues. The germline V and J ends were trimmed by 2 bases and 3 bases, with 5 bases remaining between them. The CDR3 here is CASSLPEETQYF. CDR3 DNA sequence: TGCGCCAGCAGCTTACCGGAAGAGACCCAGTACTTC. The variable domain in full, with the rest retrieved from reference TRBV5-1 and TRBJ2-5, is KAGVTQTPRYLIKTRGQQVTLSCSPISGHRSVSWYQQTPGQGLQFLFEYFSETQRNKGNFPGRFSGRQFSNSRSEMNVSTLELGDSALYLCASSLPEETQYFGPGTRLLVL.

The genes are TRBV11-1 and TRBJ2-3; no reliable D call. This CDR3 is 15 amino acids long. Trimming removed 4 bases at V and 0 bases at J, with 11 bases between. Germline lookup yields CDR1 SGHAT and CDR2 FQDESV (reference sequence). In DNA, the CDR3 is TGTGCCAGCAGCTCCGGACCCCTAAGCACAGATACGCAGTATTTT. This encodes CASSSGPLSTDTQYF.

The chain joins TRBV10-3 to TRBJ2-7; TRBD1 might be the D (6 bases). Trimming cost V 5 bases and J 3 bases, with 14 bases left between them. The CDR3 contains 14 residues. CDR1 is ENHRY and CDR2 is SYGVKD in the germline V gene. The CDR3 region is CAISPGDENYEQYV. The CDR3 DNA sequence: TGTGCCATCAGTCCAGGGGACGAAAACTACGAGCAGTACGTC.

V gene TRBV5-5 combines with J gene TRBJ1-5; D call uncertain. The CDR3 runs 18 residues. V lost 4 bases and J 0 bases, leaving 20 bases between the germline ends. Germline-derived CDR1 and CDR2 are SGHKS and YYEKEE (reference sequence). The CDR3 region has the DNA TGTGCCAGCAGCCCGGTGGGTTCGGGGTGGGTTAGCAATCAGCCCCAGCATTTT. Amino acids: CASSPVGSGWVSNQPQHF.

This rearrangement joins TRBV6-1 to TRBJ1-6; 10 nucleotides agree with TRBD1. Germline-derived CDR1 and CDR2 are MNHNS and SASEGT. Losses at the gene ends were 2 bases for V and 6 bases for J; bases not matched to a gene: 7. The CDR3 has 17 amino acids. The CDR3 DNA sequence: TGTGCCAGCAGTGAACCGGGACAGGGGTCCCTTAATTCACCCCTCCACTTT. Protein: CASSEPGQGSLNSPLHF.

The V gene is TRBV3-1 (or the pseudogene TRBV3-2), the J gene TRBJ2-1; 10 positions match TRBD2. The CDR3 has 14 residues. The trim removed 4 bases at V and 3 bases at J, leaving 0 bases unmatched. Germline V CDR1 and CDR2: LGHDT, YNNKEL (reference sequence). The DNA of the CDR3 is TGTGCCAGCAGCCCTAGCGGGGGCTACAATGAGCAGTTCTTC. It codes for CASSPSGGYNEQFF.

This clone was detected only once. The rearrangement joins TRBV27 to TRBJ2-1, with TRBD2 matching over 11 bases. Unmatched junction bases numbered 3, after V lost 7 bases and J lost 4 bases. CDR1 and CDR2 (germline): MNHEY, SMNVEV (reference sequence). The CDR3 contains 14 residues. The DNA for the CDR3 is TGTGCCAGCATCCGACTAGCGGGGTACAATGAGCAGTTCTTC. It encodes CASIRLAGYNEQFF.

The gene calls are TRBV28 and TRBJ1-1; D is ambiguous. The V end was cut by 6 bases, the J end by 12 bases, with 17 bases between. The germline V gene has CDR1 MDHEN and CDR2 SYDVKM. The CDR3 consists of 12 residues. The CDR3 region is CASRLASAGPFF. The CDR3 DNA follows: TGTGCCAGCAGATTGGCTTCGGCAGGCCCTTTCTTT.

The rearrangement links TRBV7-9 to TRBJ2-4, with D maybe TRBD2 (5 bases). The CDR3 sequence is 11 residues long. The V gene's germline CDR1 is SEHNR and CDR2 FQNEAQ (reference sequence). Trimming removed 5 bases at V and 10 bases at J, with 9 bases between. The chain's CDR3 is CASSDRDIQYF. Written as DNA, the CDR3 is TGTGCCAGCAGCGACCGGGATATTCAGTACTTC.

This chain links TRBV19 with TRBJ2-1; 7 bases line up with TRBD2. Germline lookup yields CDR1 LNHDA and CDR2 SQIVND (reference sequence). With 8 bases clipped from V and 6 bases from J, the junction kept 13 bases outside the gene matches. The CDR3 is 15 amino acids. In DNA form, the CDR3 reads TGTGCCAGTGGCGGCGGGGGTCATCCCCTCAATGAGCAGTTCTTC. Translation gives CASGGGGHPLNEQFF.

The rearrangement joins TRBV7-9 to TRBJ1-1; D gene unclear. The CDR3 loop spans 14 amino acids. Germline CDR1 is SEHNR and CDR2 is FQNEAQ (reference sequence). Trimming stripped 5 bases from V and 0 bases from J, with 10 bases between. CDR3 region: CASSVTNVNTEAFF. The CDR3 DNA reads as TGTGCCAGCAGCGTAACAAATGTGAACACTGAAGCTTTCTTT.

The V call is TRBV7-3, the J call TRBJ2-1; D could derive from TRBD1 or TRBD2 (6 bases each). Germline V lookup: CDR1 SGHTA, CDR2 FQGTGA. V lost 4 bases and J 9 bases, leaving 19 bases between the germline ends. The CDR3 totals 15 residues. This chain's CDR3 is CASSSQPGAPGEQFF. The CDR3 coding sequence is TGTGCCAGCAGCTCCCAACCGGGGGCGCCGGGTGAGCAGTTCTTC.

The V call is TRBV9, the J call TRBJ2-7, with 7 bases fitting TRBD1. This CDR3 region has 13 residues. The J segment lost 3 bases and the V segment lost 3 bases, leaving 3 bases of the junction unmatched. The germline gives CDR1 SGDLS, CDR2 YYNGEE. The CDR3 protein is CASSEGQNYEQYV. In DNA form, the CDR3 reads TGTGCCAGCAGCGAGGGACAGAACTACGAGCAGTACGTC.

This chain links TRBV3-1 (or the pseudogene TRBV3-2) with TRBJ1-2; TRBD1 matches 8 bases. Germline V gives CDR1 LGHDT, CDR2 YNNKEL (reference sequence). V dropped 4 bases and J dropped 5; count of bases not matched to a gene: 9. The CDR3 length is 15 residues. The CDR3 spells CASSRVGQGRYGYTF. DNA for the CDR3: TGTGCCAGCAGCCGGGTTGGACAGGGTCGGTATGGCTACACCTTC.